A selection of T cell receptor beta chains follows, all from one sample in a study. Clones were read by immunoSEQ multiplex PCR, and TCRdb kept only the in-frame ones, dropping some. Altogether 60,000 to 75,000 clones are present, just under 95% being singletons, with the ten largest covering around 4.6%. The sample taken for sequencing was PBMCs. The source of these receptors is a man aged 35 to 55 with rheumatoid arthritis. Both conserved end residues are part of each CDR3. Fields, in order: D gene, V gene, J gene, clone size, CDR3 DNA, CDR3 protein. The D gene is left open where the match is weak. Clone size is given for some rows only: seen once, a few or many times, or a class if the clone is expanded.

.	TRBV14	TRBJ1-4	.	TGTGCCAGCAGCCTGGAAACAGGGCGGAAACTGTTTTTT	CASSLETGRKLFF
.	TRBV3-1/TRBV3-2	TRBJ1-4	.	TGTGCCAGCAGCCAAGATCGGGGGACAACTAATGAAAAACTGTTTTTT	CASSQDRGTTNEKLFF
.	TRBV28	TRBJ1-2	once	TGTGCCAGCAGTTTAAGCCGGACATCCAACTATGGCTACACCTTC	CASSLSRTSNYGYTF
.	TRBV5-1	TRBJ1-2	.	TGCGCCAGCAGCATTGACAGGTCTAACTATGGCTACACCTTC	CASSIDRSNYGYTF
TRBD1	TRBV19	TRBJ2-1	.	TGTGCCAGTAGTACGGACAGGGGAGAATTCAATGAGCAGTTCTTC	CASSTDRGEFNEQFF
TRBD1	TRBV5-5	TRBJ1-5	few	TGTGCCAGCAGCTTGTCTGGGACAGCTCGTCAGCCCCAGCATTTT	CASSLSGTARQPQHF
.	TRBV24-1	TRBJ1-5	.	TGTGCCACCAGTGATTTTCAGGGGACCCATTTT	CATSDFQGTHF
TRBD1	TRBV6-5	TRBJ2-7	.	TGTGCCAGCAGTTACGGGGGGACAGGGGGCATCTACGAGCAGTACTTC	CASSYGGTGGIYEQYF
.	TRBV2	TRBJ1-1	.	TGTGCCAGCAGTGCCAGGTCCATGAACACTGAAGCTTTCTTT	CASSARSMNTEAFF
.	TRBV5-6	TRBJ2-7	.	TGTGCCAGCAGCTTGCCTCTGCAGGGGAACTCCGAGCAGTACTTC	CASSLPLQGNSEQYF
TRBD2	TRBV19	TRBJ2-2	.	TGTGCCAGTGGGACTAGCGGGAACACCGGGGAGCTGTTTTTT	CASGTSGNTGELFF
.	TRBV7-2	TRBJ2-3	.	TGTGCCAGCAGCTACGGGGTCATGGATACGCAGTATTTT	CASSYGVMDTQYF
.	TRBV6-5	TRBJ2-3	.	TGTGCCAGCAGGCCAGCGGGTACGACAGATACGCAGTATTTT	CASRPAGTTDTQYF
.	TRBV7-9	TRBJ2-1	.	TGTGCCAGCGGCCGTCAGGGCGGATACAATGAGCAGTTCTTC	CASGRQGGYNEQFF
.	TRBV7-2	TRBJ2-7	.	TGTGCCAGCAGCTTAGCGGCAGCGAGGTTCTACGAGCAGTACTTC	CASSLAAARFYEQYF
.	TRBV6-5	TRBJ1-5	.	TGTGCCAGCAGTTACTCTGGTCATCAGCCCCAGCATTTT	CASSYSGHQPQHF
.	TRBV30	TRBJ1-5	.	TGTGCCTGGAGTGTACGGGGCAGGGGAAACAATCAGCCCCAGCATTTT	CAWSVRGRGNNQPQHF
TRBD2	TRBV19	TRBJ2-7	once	TGTGCCAGTAGTAGGAGGACTAGCGGCTTATCTCACGAGCAGTACTTC	CASSRRTSGLSHEQYF
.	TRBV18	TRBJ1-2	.	TGTGCCAGCTCACCACTGCAGTCAACAGGGTTTGGTGGCTACACCTTC	CASSPLQSTGFGGYTF
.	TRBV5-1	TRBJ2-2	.	TGCGCCAGCAGAGCACTGAACACCGGGGAGCTGTTTTTT	CASRALNTGELFF
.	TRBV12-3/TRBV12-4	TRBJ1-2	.	TGTGCCAGCAGTTTATCTCGTGGCTACACCTTC	CASSLSRGYTF
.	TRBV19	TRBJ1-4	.	TGTGCCAGTAGTATGGCCGCCTTTAATGAAAAACTGTTTTTT	CASSMAAFNEKLFF
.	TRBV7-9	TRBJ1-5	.	TGTGCCAGCAGCTTAGCGGGGGGAGGCAATCAGCCCCAGCATTTT	CASSLAGGGNQPQHF
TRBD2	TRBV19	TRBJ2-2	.	TGTGCCAGTAGACCACTAGCGGGACCGAACACCGGGGAGCTGTTTTTT	CASRPLAGPNTGELFF
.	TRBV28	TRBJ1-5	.	TGTGCCAGCAGTCCTAATCAGCCCCAGCATTTT	CASSPNQPQHF
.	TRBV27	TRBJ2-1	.	TGTGCCAGCAGAATACAGGGCAGGGATGAGCAGTTCTTC	CASRIQGRDEQFF